These 20 T cell receptor beta chains share one sample of origin, sequenced in a study of T cell clonality in common variable immunodeficiency. Profiled with immunoSEQ multiplex PCR; TCRdb holds only in-frame clones, not every one. There are fewer than 50,000 clones in the sample, none observed a single time. Specimen: peripheral blood mononuclear cells. These receptors all come from a person between 18 and 69 years old in good health.

This clone was observed many times. The DNA ends 3 residues before the CDR3 does, and the rest of the CDR3 is filled in from the germline J gene. The chain is built from TRBV29-1 and TRBJ1-4; D is uncertain. Per germline, CDR1 SQVTM and CDR2 ANQGSEA. V was trimmed by 6 bases and J by 0 bases, leaving 5 bases between them. The CDR3 runs to 12 residues. CDR3 protein: CSVLATNEKLFF. The sequenced CDR3 bases are TGCAGCGTCCTTGCAACTAATGAAAAA.

This clone was observed at least ten times. Read data end 3 residues before the CDR3 end; the end is taken from the germline J gene. The V and J genes are TRBV20-1 and TRBJ2-1; tentative D call: TRBD2 (6 bases). This CDR3 is 13 amino acids long. In germline, CDR1 is DFQATT, CDR2 SNEGSKA (reference sequence). CDR3 in amino acids: CSSTRGTYNEQFF. The CDR3 bases that were read are TGCAGCAGCACCCGGGGGACCTACAATGAG.

This clone was recorded many times. Coverage ceases 3 residues before the CDR3 finishes, and the germline J gene fills in the end. The rearrangement joins TRBV29-1 to TRBJ1-5; weak D call: TRBD1 (5 bases). With 4 bases removed from V and 4 bases from J, the gap between germline ends came to 8 bases. Germline V gene sequence: CDR1 SQVTM, CDR2 ANQGSEA. The CDR3 contains 12 residues. The CDR3 reads CSVGGVNQPQHF. CDR3 bases read: TGCAGCGTTGGGGGGGTTAATCAGCCC.

This clone was detected many times. Sequencing ends 3 residues short of the CDR3 end; the germline J gene provides the rest. The chain employs TRBV20-1 and TRBJ2-3; TRBD2 matches at 11 bases. With V trimmed by 3 bases and J by 4 bases, 6 bases remained unmatched. This CDR3 spans 15 amino acids. The germline CDR1 and CDR2 sequences are DFQATT and SNEGSKA (reference sequence). The CDR3 DNA, read in part, is TGCAGTGCTAGGATAGCGGGAGGGCCCGCAGATACG. It encodes CSARIAGGPADT. The CDR3 reads in full as CSARIAGGPADTQYF.

This clone was detected ten times or more. The CDR3 end is not reached by the read, which stops 3 residues before it; the germline J gene fills it in. V and J are TRBV28 and TRBJ2-3; maybe TRBD2 (7 bases). The CDR3 is 17 residues long. From germline, CDR1 is MDHEN and CDR2 SYDVKM. Trimming removed 5 bases at V and 0 bases at J, with 18 bases between. The chain's CDR3 is CASSNLGGVASTDTQYF. The sequenced part of the CDR3 DNA is TGTGCCAGCAGTAACCTAGGGGGGGTGGCTAGCACAGATACG. Supplemented by reference TRBV28 and TRBJ2-3, the full variable domain reads DVKVTQSSRYLVKRTGEKVFLECVQDMDHENMFWYRQDPGLGLRLIYFSYDVKMKEKGDIPEGYSVSREKKERFSLILESASTNQTSMYLCASSNLGGVASTDTQYFGPGTRLTVL.

In its sample, this clone was seen many times. The CDR3 goes on 3 residues after the read ends, and that part is filled in from the germline J gene. V usage is TRBV29-1 and J usage is TRBJ2-2; D possibly corresponds to TRBD1 (7 bases). CDR1 is SQVTM and CDR2 is ANQGSEA in the germline V gene. V shed 4 bases and J shed 4 bases, with 16 bases lying between them. The CDR3 sequence is 15 residues long. CDR3 DNA, as far as it was read: TGCAGCGTTGGAGGGGGCGGGATCCCCACCGGGGAG. Translation: CSVGGGGIPTGE. The full CDR3 sequence reads CSVGGGGIPTGELFF.

The CDR3 spells CASRLDRSSYNDYTF. Partial CDR3 DNA: TGTGCCAGTAGGCTGGACAGAAGCTCCTACAATGAC. The chain combines TRBV19 with TRBJ1-2; weak D call: TRBD1 (6 bases). The read terminates 3 residues before the CDR3 end, so the remaining end is supplied by the germline J gene. Germline assignment: CDR1 LNHDA and CDR2 SQIVND (reference sequence). The CDR3 is made up of 15 amino acids.

Ten or more counts support this clone. The read comes to an end 3 residues before the CDR3 does, leaving the germline J gene to fill in the end. The chain employs TRBV29-1 and TRBJ2-7; possibly TRBD2 for D (6 bases). This CDR3 spans 14 amino acids. V was clipped by 1 base and J by 4 bases, with 14 bases between them. Germline V gene sequence: CDR1 SQVTM, CDR2 ANQGSEA. CDR3 DNA, as far as it was read: TGCAGCGTTGAAGGATCTAGCGTTCTATACGAG. Amino acids: CSVEGSSVLYE. The CDR3 as a whole reads CSVEGSSVLYEQYF.

In this sample, this clone turned up many times. The read halts 3 residues ahead of the CDR3 end, with the missing end drawn from the germline J gene. This chain connects TRBV29-1 to TRBJ2-7, with D perhaps matching TRBD2 (5 bases). CDR1 SQVTM and CDR2 ANQGSEA come from the germline V gene. This CDR3 region has 13 residues. The ends were cut back, 3 bases at V and 4 bases at J, with 13 bases in the middle. Partial CDR3 DNA: TGCAGCGTTGATGTAGAGGGCAGTTACGAG. Protein product: CSVDVEGSYE. The CDR3 in its entirety is CSVDVEGSYEQYF.

This clone showed up many times. The read finishes 3 residues shy of the CDR3 end, and the germline J gene is used to complete it. This sequence joins TRBV6-2 or TRBV6-3 and TRBJ2-1; no firm D call. V was clipped by 3 bases and J by 0 bases, with 12 bases between them. Germline values: CDR1 MNHEY, CDR2 SVGEGT. The CDR3 length is 16 residues. This CDR3 is CASSYYPGLSYNEQFF. Incomplete CDR3 DNA: TGTGCCAGCAGTTATTACCCTGGGCTCTCCTACAATGAG.

This clone was seen at least ten times. The read falls 3 residues short of the CDR3 end, and the missing part is taken from the germline J gene. This chain joins TRBV28 and TRBJ2-7, with 11 bases matching TRBD1. The J segment lost 3 bases and the V segment lost 5 bases, leaving 9 bases of the junction unmatched. Germline loops: CDR1 MDHEN, CDR2 SYDVKM. CDR3 length equals 16 residues. CDR3 bases read: TGTGCCAGCAGTCCTATGGGGACAGGGGGACTCTACGAG. This translates into CASSPMGTGGLYE. In full, the CDR3 is CASSPMGTGGLYEQYF. The whole variable domain, remainder taken from reference TRBV28 and TRBJ2-7, is DVKVTQSSRYLVKRTGEKVFLECVQDMDHENMFWYRQDPGLGLRLIYFSYDVKMKEKGDIPEGYSVSREKKERFSLILESASTNQTSMYLCASSPMGTGGLYEQYFGPGTRLTVT.

This clone has ten or more counts. Read data end 3 residues before the CDR3 end; the end is taken from the germline J gene. The gene calls are TRBV2 and TRBJ2-1; tentative D call: TRBD1 (6 bases). CDR1 SNHLY and CDR2 FYNNEI come from the germline V gene. V shed 5 bases and J shed 6 bases, with 8 bases lying between them. The CDR3 loop spans 12 amino acids. The CDR3 reads CASSTGSNEQFF. The covered CDR3 bases are TGTGCCAGCAGTACAGGGAGCAATGAG.

This clone was detected many times. The read halts 3 residues ahead of the CDR3 end, with the missing end drawn from the germline J gene. V usage is TRBV19 and J usage is TRBJ2-2, with 8 positions matching TRBD1. CDR1 and CDR2 (germline): LNHDA, SQIVND (reference sequence). The CDR3 is 14 residues long. Trimming took 4 bases from V and 7 from J; bases not matched to a gene: 5. The sequenced CDR3 bases are TGTGCCAGTAGTACGCAGGGGGCGGACGGGGAG. Protein sequence: CASSTQGADGE. Given in full, the CDR3 is CASSTQGADGELFF.

In this sample, this clone turned up many times. With the read ending 3 residues before the CDR3 end, the germline J gene is used to fill in that end. This chain links TRBV28 with TRBJ1-1, with D perhaps TRBD1 (5 bases). The CDR3 runs 15 residues. V was pared by 6 bases and J by 3 bases, with 17 bases between. Germline V gene sequence: CDR1 MDHEN, CDR2 SYDVKM. The CDR3 DNA, read in part, is TGTGCCAGCAGCCTATTGATGGCGGGGGACACTGAA. This sequence encodes CASSLLMAGDTE. The whole CDR3 protein reads CASSLLMAGDTEAFF.

This clone was observed many times. Coverage ceases 3 residues before the CDR3 finishes, and the germline J gene fills in the end. The chain employs TRBV5-1 and TRBJ2-5, with 10 bases identical to TRBD2. Germline CDR1 is SGHRS and CDR2 is YFSETQ. The V and J ends lost 4 bases and 5 bases, in that order; junction bases with no gene match: 5. The CDR3 loop spans 14 amino acids. The covered CDR3 bases are TGCGCCAGCAGCGGGACTAGCGCGTGGGAGACC. Its protein product is CASSGTSAWET. The entire CDR3 is CASSGTSAWETQYF.

This clone was recorded many times. Read coverage stops 3 residues before the CDR3 terminus; the germline J gene supplies the remainder. The chain is built from TRBV5-1 and TRBJ1-2; D ambiguous. CDR1 is SGHRS, CDR2 YFSETQ, per germline. The CDR3 loop spans 15 amino acids. V was cut by 1 base and J by 2 bases, with 12 bases left in between. The CDR3 bases that were read are TGCGCCAGCAGCTTGAGCCAGGCCCCCAACTATGGC. It codes for CASSLSQAPNYG. The entire CDR3 protein reads CASSLSQAPNYGYTF.

This clone appeared many times. The read terminates 3 residues before the CDR3 end, so the remaining end is supplied by the germline J gene. The chain couples TRBV20-1 to TRBJ2-5; the match to TRBD2 covers 9 bases. Germline trimming cut 7 bases from V and 2 bases from J; bases unmatched to any gene: 5. The germline V gene has CDR1 DFQATT and CDR2 SNEGSKA (reference sequence). The CDR3 extends over 13 amino acids. Partial CDR3 DNA: TGCAGTGGTTCTAGCGGGATTCAAGAGACC. It encodes CSGSSGIQET. The entire CDR3 sequence reads CSGSSGIQETQYF.

This clone was counted at least ten times. Read sequence stops 3 residues before the CDR3 end, and the germline J gene provides the missing end. The V and J genes are TRBV7-6 and TRBJ2-2; TRBD1 might be the D (6 bases). This CDR3 spans 12 amino acids. Per the germline V gene, CDR1 is SGHVS and CDR2 is FNYEAQ. The germline V and J ends were trimmed by 6 bases and 7 bases, with 9 bases remaining between them. CDR3 DNA, as far as it was read: TGTGCCAGCAGGGGGGACAACGGGGAG. Translated: CASRGDNGE. The full CDR3 protein reads CASRGDNGELFF.

There are many counts of this clone. The read terminates 3 residues ahead of where the CDR3 ends, so the germline J gene completes it. The chain recombines TRBV20-1 with TRBJ2-1, with 7 bases lining up with TRBD1. Per the germline V gene, CDR1 is DFQATT and CDR2 is SNEGSKA (reference sequence). The CDR3 loop spans 16 amino acids. V lost 3 bases to trimming and J lost 2 bases; unmatched junction nucleotides: 10. Partial CDR3 DNA: TGCAGTGCTAGTCCTCAGACAGGGACCACCTACAATGAG. Protein product: CSASPQTGTTYNE. The full-length CDR3 reads as CSASPQTGTTYNEQFF.

This clone came up many times. Sequencing ends 3 residues short of the CDR3 end; the germline J gene provides the rest. V is TRBV6-2 or TRBV6-3 and J is TRBJ1-2; the D gene is possibly TRBD1 (5 bases). Trimming cost V 6 bases and J 0 bases, with 11 bases left between them. The CDR3 runs to 14 residues. CDR1 and CDR2 from the germline V gene are MNHEY and SVGEGT. CDR3 protein: CASSLTESNYGYTF. Incomplete CDR3 DNA: TGTGCCAGCAGCCTGACAGAGTCTAACTATGGC.